The 28 T cell receptor beta chains listed next were all sequenced from one sample in a study of T cells in Graves' hyperthyroidism and ophthalmopathy (dated 2019 in TCRdb). The library was prepared using multiplex PCR. The sequencer was an Illumina HiSeq 2000. The TCR beta CDR3 regions were amplified from the RNA transcripts. The TCR CDR3 was subjected to a first round of RT-PCR using the HTBI primer set and the Qiagen OneStep RT-PCR kit. The public reads were quality trimmed at Q25 with fastp and then assembled into clones with MiXCR by TCRdb, keeping productive beta chains. When rows share a CDR3 protein, they turn into one entry using the most common DNA and genes. This sample holds 380,000 or so distinct CDR3 sequences; approximately 19% were observed only once. Roughly 3.5% of the sample rests with the top ten. Input material: blood. The source is a woman aged 18 to 35 with Graves' hyperthyroidism.

Many counts were recorded for this clonotype. The rearrangement uses TRBV6-5 and TRBJ2-5; TRBD1 might be the D (5 bases). The CDR3 is 14 amino acids. CDR1 and CDR2 from the germline V gene are MNHEY and SVGAGI. Trimming removed 2 bases at V and 4 bases at J, with 11 bases between. DNA for the CDR3: TGTGCCAGCAGTTACGGGCAGGGTCGAGAGACCCAGTACTTC. Its translation: CASSYGQGRETQYF.

This clonotype has more than one count but fewer than ten. V gene TRBV19 combines with J gene TRBJ2-2; 9 bases are shared with TRBD1. The V and J ends lost 9 bases and 6 bases, in that order; junction bases with no gene match: 20. Germline V gene data show CDR1 as LNHDA and CDR2 as SQIVND (reference sequence). There are 18 residues in the CDR3. In nucleotides, the CDR3 is TGTGCCAGATCCCCCGGGACAGGGTTAACTGCTGTCCCCGGGGAGCTGTTTTTT. Translation: CARSPGTGLTAVPGELFF.

This clonotype was recorded at least ten times. The chain carries TRBV20-1 and TRBJ1-2; a possible D gene is TRBD1 (6 bases). V gave up 3 bases and J gave up 3 bases, with 23 bases separating them. CDR1 and CDR2 (germline): DFQATT, SNEGSKA (reference sequence). The CDR3 extends over 17 amino acids. The CDR3, as DNA: TGCAGTGCTAGCGGGTCCGGGGGCGGCTTAATCGACTATGGCTACACCTTC. As protein: CSASGSGGGLIDYGYTF.

This clonotype was seen a handful of times. Since a much larger clone is just one base distant, this may be a read error. The chain combines TRBV6-1 with TRBJ1-5; possible D gene TRBD1, 5 bases. The CDR3 is 15 amino acids. Germline V gene lookup returns CDR1 MNHNS and CDR2 SASEGT. For the CDR3, the DNA is TGTGCCAGCAGTAGGGGTCCCACCGGCAATCAGCCCCAGCGTTTT. Its translation is CASSRGPTGNQPQRF.

This clonotype was counted at least ten times. V gene TRBV19 combines with J gene TRBJ2-7; 8 bases agree with TRBD2. The trim removed 5 bases at V and 3 bases at J, leaving 12 bases unmatched. Germline values: CDR1 LNHDA, CDR2 SQIVND (reference sequence). The CDR3 sequence is 16 residues long. The CDR3 loop reads CASSAIAGQLGYEQYF. Here the CDR3 DNA reads TGTGCCAGTAGTGCAATAGCGGGGCAACTAGGCTACGAGCAGTACTTC.

V usage is TRBV4-1 and J usage is TRBJ2-7; 10 bases agree with TRBD2. This CDR3 has 15 amino acids. J lost 0 bases, V lost 4 bases, and 3 bases had no gene match. The germline CDR1 and CDR2 sequences are MGHRA and YSYEKL. CDR3: CASSPAGGSSYEQYF. The CDR3 DNA is TGCGCCAGCAGCCCAGCGGGGGGGAGCTCCTACGAGCAGTACTTC.

This clonotype showed up many times. The rearrangement links TRBV11-2 to TRBJ1-2, with D tentatively TRBD1 (6 bases). V lost 1 base and J lost 8, with 17 bases in between. This CDR3 is built from 15 residues. The germline V gene encodes CDR1 SGHAT and CDR2 FQNNGV. This chain's CDR3 is CASSLVRGRLEGYTF. The CDR3 nucleotides are TGTGCCAGCAGCTTAGTCCGGGGGCGCCTCGAAGGCTACACCTTC.

This clonotype has at least ten counts. The chain carries TRBV11-2 and TRBJ2-7; D is unresolved. In germline, CDR1 is SGHAT, CDR2 FQNNGV. V lost 2 bases to trimming and J lost 1 base, with 9 bases between them. The CDR3 extends over 14 amino acids. The CDR3 loop is CASSLLHSSYEQYF. CDR3 nucleotides: TGTGCCAGCAGCTTACTCCACTCTTCCTACGAGCAGTACTTC.

There are many counts of this clonotype. V and J are TRBV6-5 and TRBJ2-7; 11 nucleotides match TRBD2. This CDR3 has 12 residues. The germline V gene has CDR1 MNHEY and CDR2 SVGAGI. The V gene end was trimmed by 7 bases and the J gene end by 4 bases; junction bases not matched to a gene: 0. The CDR3 region has the DNA TGTGCCAGCACTAGCGGGGGGTACGAGCAGTACTTC. This gives the protein CASTSGGYEQYF.

This clonotype was observed many times. The CDR3 loop reads CAIRPGQGYEAFF. For the CDR3, the DNA is TGTGCCATCAGGCCGGGACAGGGATACGAAGCTTTCTTT. The rearrangement uses TRBV10-3 and TRBJ1-1; 9 bases are a match to TRBD1. J gave up 8 bases and V 6 bases, and 7 bases lay outside the gene matches. The CDR3 is made up of 13 amino acids. The germline gives CDR1 ENHRY, CDR2 SYGVKD.

This clonotype was counted many times. The chain has TRBV2 and TRBJ1-2, with D unclear. Germline V gene sequence: CDR1 SNHLY, CDR2 FYNNEI. V lost 3 bases and J 2 bases, leaving 10 bases between the germline ends. CDR3 length: 14 amino acids. CDR3 region: CASSEWQVNYGYTF. For the CDR3, the DNA is TGTGCCAGCAGTGAGTGGCAGGTCAACTATGGCTACACCTTC.

The V and J genes are TRBV6-1 and TRBJ1-1; D is unclear. Germline lookup yields CDR1 MNHNS and CDR2 SASEGT. The CDR3 is 12 residues long. V lost 0 bases, J lost 11 bases, and 10 bases lay in between. The CDR3 region is CASSEAGWTAFF. The CDR3 DNA is TGTGCCAGCAGTGAAGCGGGGTGGACGGCTTTCTTT.

A few counts support this clonotype. The chain is built from TRBV7-9 and TRBJ1-1; D remains unclear. The V gene's germline CDR1 is SEHNR and CDR2 FQNEAQ (reference sequence). Trimming cost V 2 bases and J 11 bases, with 12 bases left between them. The CDR3 sequence is 12 residues long. The CDR3 sequence: CASSLNVMWAFF. CDR3 bases: TGTGCCAGCAGCTTAAATGTTATGTGGGCTTTCTTT.

This clonotype has ten or more counts. The V and J genes are TRBV7-2 and TRBJ2-5, with 9 nucleotides matching TRBD1. The CDR3 runs to 15 residues. Losses at the gene ends were 6 bases for V and 4 bases for J; bases not matched to a gene: 9. Germline V gene lookup returns CDR1 SGHTA and CDR2 FQGNSA. The CDR3 sequence: CASRYDRGSTETQYF. The CDR3 DNA is TGTGCCAGCAGATACGACAGGGGGTCTACAGAGACCCAGTACTTC.

This clonotype was detected many times. This sequence joins TRBV20-1 and TRBJ1-1; TRBD1 aligns across 9 bases. The CDR3 totals 15 residues. V dropped 3 bases and J dropped 3; count of bases not matched to a gene: 8. The germline gives CDR1 DFQATT, CDR2 SNEGSKA (reference sequence). CDR3 sequence: CSARARTGAHTEAFF. The CDR3 nucleotides read TGCAGTGCTAGGGCCAGGACAGGGGCCCACACTGAAGCTTTCTTT.

This chain links TRBV7-2 with TRBJ2-7; D not resolved. The germline V gene encodes CDR1 SGHTA and CDR2 FQGNSA. CDR3 length equals 12 residues. V lost 2 bases to trimming and J lost 6 bases, with 8 bases between them. The CDR3 here is CASSLPRLEQYF. CDR3 DNA: TGTGCCAGCAGCTTACCCCGTCTCGAGCAGTACTTC.

This clonotype was seen repeatedly, ten times or more. The chain is built from TRBV2 and TRBJ1-5, with no clear D. Per the germline V gene, CDR1 is SNHLY and CDR2 is FYNNEI. The CDR3 runs to 13 residues. V lost 8 bases, J lost 0 bases, and 8 bases lay in between. The CDR3 loop reads CASDRHSNQPQHF. CDR3 bases: TGTGCCAGCGATAGGCATAGCAATCAGCCCCAGCATTTT.

The chain recombines TRBV12-3 or TRBV12-4 with TRBJ1-2; TRBD1 agrees at 8 bases. Germline trimming cut 7 bases from V and 1 base from J; bases unmatched to any gene: 5. The CDR3 runs 14 residues. The CDR3, as DNA: TGTGCCAGCACTCGGACAGGGTTTAACTATGGCTACACCTTC. Protein: CASTRTGFNYGYTF.

Comment on this clonotype: A read error is possible here, since a much larger clone lies one base away. It is likely a read error, because the conserved phenylalanine at the end of the CDR3 is missing. The V call is TRBV6-1, the J call TRBJ2-7, with TRBD2 matching over 10 bases. Trimming took 4 bases from V and 2 from J; bases not matched to a gene: 5. The germline V gene encodes CDR1 MNHNS and CDR2 SASEGT. This CDR3 is 15 amino acids long. CDR3 amino acids: CASSALAGAAYEQYL. CDR3 DNA sequence: TGTGCCAGCAGTGCTCTAGCGGGGGCCGCCTACGAGCAGTACCTC.

This clonotype was found many times. J is TRBJ2-7 and V is TRBV12-3 or TRBV12-4; perhaps TRBD1 as D (6 bases). The germline V and J ends were trimmed by 7 bases and 1 base, with 11 bases remaining between them. The CDR3 loop spans 13 amino acids. This chain's CDR3 is CASNRDTSYEQYF. The CDR3 nucleotides read TGTGCCAGCAATCGGGACACATCCTACGAGCAGTACTTC.

This clonotype was detected ten times or more. The V gene is TRBV11-3, the J gene TRBJ1-1; possibly TRBD1 for D (5 bases). The CDR3 sequence is 14 residues long. Looked up from germline, CDR1 is SGHNT and CDR2 is YENEEA. The V gene lost 5 bases and the J gene lost 4 bases, with 14 bases spanning the gap. The CDR3 nucleotides read TGTGCCAGCAGCGACCGGGACGGGGGCACTGAAGCTTTCTTT. This gives the protein CASSDRDGGTEAFF.

V and J are TRBV10-1 and TRBJ2-7; no reliable D call. Germline values: CDR1 WNHNN, CDR2 SYGVQD (reference sequence). Trimming cost V 0 bases and J 1 base, with 7 bases left between them. This CDR3 spans 14 amino acids. CDR3 sequence (DNA): TGCGCCAGCAGTGAGTCGGTACAGTCCTACGAGCAGTACTTC. The encoded protein is CASSESVQSYEQYF.

This clonotype has a handful of counts. The chain carries TRBV7-3 and TRBJ2-2; 7 bases agree with TRBD2. V was clipped by 4 bases and J by 6 bases; unmatched bases: 5. The CDR3 runs 14 residues. The germline V gene encodes CDR1 SGHTA and CDR2 FQGTGA. The CDR3 reads CASSYTSEPGELFF. The CDR3 DNA reads TGTGCCAGCAGCTACACTAGCGAACCCGGGGAGCTGTTTTTT. The full variable domain, rest sourced from reference TRBV7-3 and TRBJ2-2, is GAGVSQTPSNKVTEKGKYVELRCDPISGHTALYWYRQSLGQGPEFLIYFQGTGAADDSGLPNDRFFAVRPEGSVSTLKIQRTERGDSAVYLCASSYTSEPGELFFGEGSRLTVL.

The CDR3 DNA sequence: TGCAGTGCTAGAGATGGGAAGGGACAGGGGGTCTACGAGCAGTACTTC. As protein: CSARDGKGQGVYEQYF. The chain links TRBV20-1 to TRBJ2-7; TRBD1 aligns across 11 bases. V shed 0 bases, J shed 3 bases, and the junction held 7 bases outside the gene matches. The CDR3 is 16 residues long. Per the germline V gene, CDR1 is DFQATT and CDR2 is SNEGSKA (reference sequence).

This clonotype was observed many times. The chain carries TRBV7-9 and TRBJ2-1; weak D call: TRBD2 (5 bases). The V gene's germline CDR1 is SEHNR and CDR2 FQNEAQ (reference sequence). Trimming removed 1 base from V and 3 bases from J, with 10 bases in between. The CDR3 totals 15 residues. CDR3 coding DNA: TGTGCCAGCAGCTTAGTACAGAGGGACTACAATGAGCAGTTCTTC. Protein product: CASSLVQRDYNEQFF.

This clonotype has at least ten counts. The gene calls are TRBV2 and TRBJ1-5; D gene ambiguous. CDR1 SNHLY and CDR2 FYNNEI come from the germline V gene. V lost 1 base and J 0 bases, leaving 13 bases between the germline ends. The CDR3 runs to 17 residues. CDR3 DNA: TGTGCCAGCAGTGAAGGCGGGATAACCTTTAGCAATCAGCCCCAGCATTTT. Translated, it gives CASSEGGITFSNQPQHF.

This clonotype came up many times. V is TRBV30 and J is TRBJ2-5; D unclear. CDR3 length: 15 residues. Trimming cost V 2 bases and J 5 bases, with 18 bases left between them. Germline CDR1 reads GTSNPN; CDR2 reads SVGIG (reference sequence). The CDR3 DNA reads TGTGCCTGGAGTAGCGTTCGTCAGCTCCAGGAGACCCAGTACTTC. It translates to CAWSSVRQLQETQYF. The full variable domain, its missing parts supplied by reference TRBV30 and TRBJ2-5, is SQTIHQWPATLVQPVGSPLSLECTVEGTSNPNLYWYRQAAGRGLQLLFYSVGIGQISSEVPQNLSASRPQDRQFILSSKKLLLSDSGFYLCAWSSVRQLQETQYFGPGTRLLVL.

This clonotype has at least ten counts. J is TRBJ2-7 and V is TRBV12-3 or TRBV12-4, with a weak D call TRBD1 (7 bases). Trimming cost V 3 bases and J 6 bases, with 15 bases left between them. The CDR3 loop spans 14 amino acids. In nucleotides, the CDR3 is TGTGCCAGCAGTTTCGACCAGGGGGGAGTCGAGCAGTACTTC. Its translation: CASSFDQGGVEQYF.